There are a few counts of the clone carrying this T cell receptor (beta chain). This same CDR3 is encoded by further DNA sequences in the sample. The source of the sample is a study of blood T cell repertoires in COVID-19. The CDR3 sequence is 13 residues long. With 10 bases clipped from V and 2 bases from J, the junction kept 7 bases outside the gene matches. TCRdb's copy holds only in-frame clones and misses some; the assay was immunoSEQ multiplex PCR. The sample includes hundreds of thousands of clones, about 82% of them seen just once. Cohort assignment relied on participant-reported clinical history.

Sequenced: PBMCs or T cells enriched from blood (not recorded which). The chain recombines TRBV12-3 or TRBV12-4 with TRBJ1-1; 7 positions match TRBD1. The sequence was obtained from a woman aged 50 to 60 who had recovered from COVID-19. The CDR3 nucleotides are TGTGCCACCCGACAGGGAGGAAACACTGAAGCTTTCTTT. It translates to CATRQGGNTEAFF.